This T cell receptor (beta chain) was sequenced during a study of T cell changes during pregnancy in multiple sclerosis. TCRdb keeps only in-frame clones here, not all; method: immunoSEQ multiplex PCR. Seen here are fewer than 90,000 clones, just under 95% observed once, and the top ten hold around 0.86%. The germline V gene has CDR1 LNHDA and CDR2 SQIVND (reference sequence). The CDR3 spans 16 residues. J was trimmed by 0 bases and V by 5 bases; bases with no gene match: 4. The chain uses TRBV19 and TRBJ2-2; 9 bases fit TRBD2. The TCR was taken from a female donor with multiple sclerosis, enrolled in a pregnancy study. The sample here was peripheral blood, taken in the third trimester of pregnancy. The CDR3 here is CASSLRLAANTGELFF. Here the CDR3 DNA reads TGTGCCAGTAGTCTCCGACTAGCGGCGAACACCGGGGAGCTGTTTTTT.